What follows are 28 T cell receptor beta chains derived from one specimen sequenced in a study of CD8 T cells in ankylosing spondylitis. Each CDR3 protein is one row after TCRdb ran MiXCR on the 5' RACE reads. The repertoire holds about 440,000 distinct CDR3 sequences, with over 15% as singletons. Their antigen targets remain unknown. General study points: Blood of patients with ankylosing spondylitis appeared to be characterized by a TCR beta motif of eight highly homologous variants.

Sequencing was done on a sample of blood, either unsorted or a sorted T cell fraction (not recorded which). These receptors came from a male donor with ankylosing spondylitis.

This clonotype came up many times. V gene TRBV24-1 combines with J gene TRBJ1-1; 8 bases map to TRBD1. Germline CDR1 and CDR2: KGHDR and SFDVKD. The ends lost 7 bases at V and 6 bases at J; junction bases unmatched: 12. CDR3 length equals 15 residues. This CDR3 is CATRSGGDGNSEAFF. The CDR3 DNA reads as TGTGCCACCAGGTCAGGGGGCGACGGCAACTCTGAAGCTTTCTTT.

This clonotype was recorded many times. This chain links TRBV5-1 with TRBJ1-5; weak D call: TRBD1 (5 bases). Germline CDR1 reads SGHRS; CDR2 reads YFSETQ. The length of the CDR3 is 15 residues. Trimming pared 4 bases from V and 0 bases from J, leaving 11 bases between. The CDR3 spells CASSPAGYSNQPQHF. The CDR3 DNA is TGCGCCAGCAGCCCTGCAGGGTATAGCAATCAGCCCCAGCATTTT.

This clonotype has a handful of counts. This chain links TRBV20-1 with TRBJ2-3; no clear D gene. The CDR3 is 13 amino acids. The ends were cut back, 3 bases at V and 4 bases at J, with 11 bases in the middle. Germline-derived CDR1 and CDR2 are DFQATT and SNEGSKA (reference sequence). CDR3 loop: CSARIGKADTQYF. Here the CDR3 DNA reads TGCAGTGCTAGGATAGGGAAGGCAGATACGCAGTATTTT.

This chain uses TRBV24-1 with TRBJ1-2; TRBD1 might be the D (5 bases). V was clipped by 4 bases and J by 0 bases, with 26 bases between them. The CDR3 runs to 20 residues. Per germline, CDR1 KGHDR and CDR2 SFDVKD. In DNA, the CDR3 is TGTGCCACCAGTGACTCCGCATGGCCCGGGGCAGCTGAATCTAACTATGGCTACACCTTC. This translates into CATSDSAWPGAAESNYGYTF.

Only a few counts were recorded for this clonotype. The genes are TRBV28 and TRBJ2-3; the D is unclear. CDR3 length: 15 residues. Trimming shortened V by 3 bases and J by 1 base, and 11 bases separated the two germline ends. The V gene's germline CDR1 is MDHEN and CDR2 SYDVKM. The CDR3 region has the DNA TGTGCCAGCAGTTTGCCTCCCCAACGCACAGATACGCAGTATTTT. Translating gives CASSLPPQRTDTQYF.

This clonotype occurred a few times. The chain has TRBV6-2 or TRBV6-3 and TRBJ2-5, with D unclear. This CDR3 region has 12 residues. Germline CDR1 MNHEY, CDR2 SVGEGT. V was pared by 7 bases and J by 2 bases, with 8 bases between. The CDR3 region has the DNA TGTGCCAGCATCGGCAGTCAAGAGACCCAGTACTTC. Amino acid sequence: CASIGSQETQYF.

The chain combines TRBV15 with TRBJ2-1, with 8 positions matching TRBD2. There are 16 residues in the CDR3. CDR1 is LNHNV and CDR2 is YYDKDF in the germline V gene (reference sequence). Trimming took 4 bases from V and 9 from J; bases not matched to a gene: 14. The CDR3 DNA follows: TGTGCCACCAGCACGGACCGTAGCGGGATGGGAGGTGAGCAGTTCTTC. Protein sequence: CATSTDRSGMGGEQFF.

This clonotype was counted between two and nine times. J is TRBJ2-1 and V is TRBV4-2; D is undetermined. This CDR3 is built from 16 residues. Trimming removed 0 bases from V and 7 bases from J, with 16 bases in between. CDR1 and CDR2 from the germline V gene are LGHNA and YNFKEQ. The CDR3 sequence: CASSQDSNPSSNEQFF. Written as DNA, the CDR3 is TGTGCCAGCAGCCAAGATAGCAACCCATCTTCAAATGAGCAGTTCTTC.

Here the CDR3 reads CAISEQGNEQFF. The CDR3 DNA sequence: TGTGCCATCAGTGAACAGGGCAATGAGCAGTTCTTC. The chain is built from TRBV10-3 and TRBJ2-1, with a tentative D call TRBD1 (6 bases). The CDR3 extends over 12 amino acids. The germline CDR1 and CDR2 sequences are ENHRY and SYGVKD. V lost 3 bases to trimming and J lost 6 bases, with 6 bases between them.

The V call is TRBV6-1, the J call TRBJ2-5; 8 bases fit TRBD2. V trimming: 0 bases; J trimming: 3 bases; junction bases outside the gene matches: 6. The CDR3 runs 16 residues. Germline V gives CDR1 MNHNS, CDR2 SASEGT. CDR3 sequence: CASSEAPGLAKETQYF. The CDR3 DNA follows: TGTGCCAGCAGTGAAGCCCCCGGACTAGCCAAAGAGACCCAGTACTTC.

This clonotype was seen a handful of times. The chain couples TRBV2 to TRBJ1-6, with D uncertain. The germline CDR1 and CDR2 sequences are SNHLY and FYNNEI. The CDR3 consists of 15 residues. V was shortened by 3 bases and J by 10 bases, with 16 bases between the two germline ends. CDR3 loop: CASSDWVSGSSPLHF. CDR3 nucleotide sequence: TGTGCCAGCAGTGATTGGGTCTCGGGAAGCTCACCCCTCCACTTT.

The V and J genes are TRBV25-1 and TRBJ2-1; D might be TRBD2 (6 bases). Per germline, CDR1 MGHDK and CDR2 SYGVNS. V lost 5 bases, J lost 0 bases, and 11 bases lay in between. This CDR3 is built from 15 residues. In DNA form, the CDR3 reads TGTGCCAGCAGTAAAGTCGGGAGCTCCTACAATGAGCAGTTCTTC. Residues: CASSKVGSSYNEQFF.

V gene TRBV6-2 or TRBV6-3 combines with J gene TRBJ1-4; 8 bases align to TRBD1. This CDR3 comprises 15 residues. After removal of 6 bases from V and 6 bases from J, the junction contained 9 bases not matched to a gene. Germline assignment: CDR1 MNHEY and CDR2 SVGEGT. The CDR3 here is CASRRQGFGHEKLFF. CDR3 nucleotide sequence: TGTGCCAGCAGGCGACAGGGGTTCGGGCATGAAAAACTGTTTTTT.

DNA of the CDR3: TGTGCCAGCAGTTATTACACAGGGGTCTCCTACGAGCAGTACTTC. Protein product: CASSYYTGVSYEQYF. This chain joins TRBV6-2 or TRBV6-3 and TRBJ2-7; 7 positions match TRBD1. V was clipped by 3 bases and J by 0 bases; unmatched bases: 5. This CDR3 is 15 amino acids long. CDR1 is MNHEY and CDR2 is SVGEGT in the germline V gene.

This clonotype appeared a few times. The V call is TRBV9, the J call TRBJ2-3; D possibly corresponds to TRBD2 (6 bases). V lost 2 bases and J lost 4, with 26 bases in between. Germline-derived CDR1 and CDR2 are SGDLS and YYNGEE. This CDR3 has 19 amino acids. CDR3 coding DNA: TGTGCCAGCAGCGTGGAGGGAATCATTGATCCCTGGGGCCCAGATACGCAGTATTTT. This sequence encodes CASSVEGIIDPWGPDTQYF.

This clonotype showed up just a few times. As DNA, the CDR3 is TGTGCCAGCACCTCCGGGACTCCCGGCGGTGAGCAGTTCTTC. It specifies CASTSGTPGGEQFF. The chain recombines TRBV2 with TRBJ2-1; D might be TRBD2 (6 bases). The CDR3 runs to 14 residues. The germline V gene has CDR1 SNHLY and CDR2 FYNNEI. Trimming removed 7 bases from V and 9 bases from J, with 19 bases in between.

The V and J genes are TRBV11-2 and TRBJ2-3, with 7 bases that match TRBD2. CDR1 is SGHAT, CDR2 FQNNGV, per germline. J lost 4 bases, V lost 6 bases, and 7 bases had no gene match. The CDR3 contains 14 residues. The CDR3 protein is CASRGLTSADTQYF. The CDR3 DNA reads TGTGCCAGCAGGGGACTAACCAGCGCAGATACGCAGTATTTT.

This clonotype was picked up a small number of times. This rearrangement joins TRBV3-1 to TRBJ1-2; 8 nucleotides agree with TRBD1. The CDR3 is made up of 14 amino acids. Germline V gives CDR1 LGHDT, CDR2 YNNKEL (reference sequence). Trimming took 1 base from V and 5 from J; bases not matched to a gene: 3. DNA for the CDR3: TGTGCCAGCAGCCAAGGCAGGGGGCTATATGGCTACACCTTC. Its translation is CASSQGRGLYGYTF.

The chain has TRBV5-1 and TRBJ2-7; D not certain. V was clipped by 4 bases and J by 6 bases, with 17 bases between them. The CDR3 is 14 amino acids. Per the germline V gene, CDR1 is SGHRS and CDR2 is YFSETQ. CDR3 loop: CASSVTLSIGEQYF. The CDR3 nucleotides read TGCGCCAGCAGCGTGACACTCTCTATCGGCGAGCAGTACTTC.

The sample holds a few counts of this clonotype. In DNA form, the CDR3 reads TGTGCCAGCAGTGAACCCGGGACAGTGCCCTACGAGCAGTACTTC. It codes for CASSEPGTVPYEQYF. V usage is TRBV2 and J usage is TRBJ2-7; 7 bases fit TRBD1. The J segment lost 2 bases and the V segment lost 2 bases, leaving 6 bases of the junction unmatched. Germline loops: CDR1 SNHLY, CDR2 FYNNEI. The CDR3 length is 15 residues. Full variable domain (outside the CDR3, taken from reference TRBV2 and TRBJ2-7): EPEVTQTPSHQVTQMGQEVILRCVPISNHLYFYWYRQILGQKVEFLVSFYNNEISEKSEIFDDQFSVERPDGSNFTLKIRSTKLEDSAMYFCASSEPGTVPYEQYFGPGTRLTVT.

The chain couples TRBV7-2 to TRBJ1-1; D call uncertain. The CDR3 extends over 13 amino acids. The germline V gene has CDR1 SGHTA and CDR2 FQGNSA. V lost 0 bases and J lost 4, with 6 bases in between. DNA of the CDR3: TGTGCCAGCAGCTTAGCACGGGCCACTGAAGCTTTCTTT. Encoded protein: CASSLARATEAFF.

CDR3 protein: CASSLLQGDLYGYTF. The CDR3 DNA is TGTGCCAGCAGCTTGTTACAGGGGGATCTCTACGGCTACACCTTC. The chain couples TRBV5-6 to TRBJ1-2, with TRBD1 matching over 8 bases. J gave up 8 bases and V 1 base, and 10 bases lay outside the gene matches. This CDR3 comprises 15 residues. Germline-derived CDR1 and CDR2 are SGHDT and YYEEEE.

The genes are TRBV12-3 or TRBV12-4 and TRBJ1-2; unclear D gene. The CDR3 has 13 amino acids. The V gene lost 0 bases and the J gene lost 8 bases, with 10 bases spanning the gap. The CDR3 DNA reads as TGTGCCAGCAGTTTAGCTGATCCGGGAGGCTACACCTTC. Its translation: CASSLADPGGYTF.

This clonotype has more than one count but fewer than ten. V usage is TRBV6-1 and J usage is TRBJ1-1; D is unresolved. V was trimmed by 6 bases and J by 1 base, leaving 18 bases between them. This CDR3 has 16 residues. Germline V gives CDR1 MNHNS, CDR2 SASEGT. CDR3 region: CASRERLSVGNTEAFF. The CDR3 region has the DNA TGTGCCAGCAGGGAGAGGTTGTCAGTGGGGAACACTGAAGCTTTCTTT.

Of note for this clonotype: A much larger clonotype is one base distant, so this may be a read error. The CDR3 DNA follows: TGCGCCAGCAGCTTGGCTATCGGGCCGCCGCTTACGGAGTATTTT. Its translation is CASSLAIGPPLTEYF. The chain recombines TRBV5-1 with TRBJ2-3; D is unresolved. This CDR3 is built from 15 residues. Germline CDR1 reads SGHRS; CDR2 reads YFSETQ.

There are many counts of this clonotype. V and J are TRBV10-3 and TRBJ1-6; 10 bases line up with TRBD1. From germline, CDR1 is ENHRY and CDR2 SYGVKD. Trimming at V came to 10 bases and at J to 10 bases, leaving 4 bases not matched to a gene. The CDR3 extends over 12 amino acids. CDR3 in DNA: TGTGCCACCGGGACAGGGGACTCACCCCTCCACTTT. Its protein product is CATGTGDSPLHF.

The table lists this clonotype with a few counts. The chain is built from TRBV6-1 and TRBJ1-5; 9 bases are shared with TRBD1. The CDR3 runs 16 residues. Germline-derived CDR1 and CDR2 are MNHNS and SASEGT. V gave up 5 bases and J gave up 3 bases; unmatched junction bases: 8. The CDR3 loop is CASSSLGTGYNQPQHF. The CDR3 coding sequence is TGTGCCAGCAGTAGTCTCGGGACAGGGTACAATCAGCCCCAGCATTTT.

There are many counts of this clonotype. The J gene is TRBJ2-1, the V gene TRBV2, with 13 bases fitting TRBD2. The V segment lost 5 bases and the J segment 7 bases; nucleotides outside the gene matches: 5. The CDR3 sequence is 15 residues long. CDR1 and CDR2 from the germline V gene are SNHLY and FYNNEI. The CDR3 nucleotides are TGTGCCAGCAGTCCCACTAGCGGGAGGGGGAATGAGCAGTTCTTC. Translating it yields CASSPTSGRGNEQFF.